This T cell receptor (beta chain) came from a study of identical twins. Study observations and caveats: A cross-sectional statistical analysis, not follow-up of the same donors, supported the conclusions.

Germline lookup yields CDR1 SGDLS and CDR2 YYNGEE. The CDR3 extends over 15 amino acids. Between the trimmed V and J ends, which lost 3 bases and 7 bases, there was a span of 17 bases. TCRdb reanalysed the 5' RACE reads using MiXCR and keeps one entry per CDR3 protein. The sample has 690,000 or so distinct CDR3 sequences, approximately 9% seen once. About this clonotype itself: Its antigen is as yet unknown.

This same sample was also taken into another study, of yellow fever vaccine responses in identical twins.

This TCR was recovered from a woman between 18 and 30 years old in good health. The chain has TRBV9 and TRBJ2-1, with D perhaps matching TRBD2 (6 bases). The sequenced sample was PBMCs. CDR3: CASSAGGMGGNEQFF. Written as DNA, the CDR3 is TGTGCCAGCAGCGCCGGTGGGATGGGGGGTAATGAGCAGTTCTTC. The variable domain in full, completed from reference TRBV9 and TRBJ2-1, reads DSGVTQTPKHLITATGQRVTLRCSPRSGDLSVYWYQQSLDQGLQFLIQYYNGEERAKGNILERFSAQQFPDLHSELNLSSLELGDSALYFCASSAGGMGGNEQFFGPGTRLTVL.